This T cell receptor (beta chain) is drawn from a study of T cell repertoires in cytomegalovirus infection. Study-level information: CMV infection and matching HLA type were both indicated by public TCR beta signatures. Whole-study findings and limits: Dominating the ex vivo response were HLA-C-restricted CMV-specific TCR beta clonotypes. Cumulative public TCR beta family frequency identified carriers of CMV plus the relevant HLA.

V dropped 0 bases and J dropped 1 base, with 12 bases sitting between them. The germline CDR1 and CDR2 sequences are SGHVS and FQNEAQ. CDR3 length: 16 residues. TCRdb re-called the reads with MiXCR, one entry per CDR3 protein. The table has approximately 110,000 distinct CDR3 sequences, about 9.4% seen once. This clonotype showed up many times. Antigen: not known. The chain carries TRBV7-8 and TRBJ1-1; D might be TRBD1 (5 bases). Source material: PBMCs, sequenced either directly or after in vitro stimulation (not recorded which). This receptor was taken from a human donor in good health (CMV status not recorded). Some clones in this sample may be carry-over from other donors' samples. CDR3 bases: TGTGCCAGCAGCTTAGCACGGGGCGGACCGAACACTGAAGCTTTCTTT. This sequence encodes CASSLARGGPNTEAFF.